This T cell receptor beta chain was recovered during a study of T-cell memory formation after mild COVID-19. Study-wide background: The TCR clusters were mostly specific to one donor.

In TCRdb, the 5' RACE reads were re-called with MiXCR into one record per CDR3 protein. The sample yields about 350,000 distinct CDR3 sequences, roughly an eighth seen once. Of note for this clonotype: Antigen specificity is unknown.

Germline lookup yields CDR1 MNHEY and CDR2 SVGEGT. Trimming left V 4 bases short and J 5 bases short, with 8 bases between. This CDR3 is built from 13 residues. Study-level results: From day 15 to 85, contracting clones were balanced between CD4 and CD8, whereas later expanders leaned toward CD4+.

Sample: PBMCs or a T cell subset sorted from them (not recorded which). The V and J genes are TRBV6-2 or TRBV6-3 and TRBJ2-2; unclear D gene. The receptor was derived from a man between 18 and 29 years old who had mild COVID-19 (a few samples of this study predate the infection). Cell type and time point are not known. CDR3 sequence reads: CASSFYSTGELFF. DNA for the CDR3: TGTGCCAGCAGTTTCTACTCGACCGGGGAGCTGTTTTTT.